A single sample gave rise to the 3 T cell receptor beta chains below, sequenced in a study of T cells in Graves' hyperthyroidism and ophthalmopathy. The TCR beta CDR3 regions underwent amplification using RNA transcripts as the source. First-round RT-PCR targeting the TCR CDR3 was performed with the HTBI primer set. One entry per CDR3 protein, called by TCRdb with MiXCR from the multiplex PCR reads. This table holds 700,000 to 950,000 distinct CDR3 sequences, 35% found once. The source material was blood. The source of these receptors is a woman between 40 and 50 years old with Graves' hyperthyroidism.

The chain recombines TRBV6-5 with TRBJ2-7; D gene unclear. Germline V gene data show CDR1 as MNHEY and CDR2 as SVGAGI. The V end lost 2 bases, the J end lost 3 bases, and 11 bases lay between the germline ends. There are 14 residues in the CDR3. The chain's CDR3 is CASSYRARYYEQYF. The CDR3, as DNA: TGTGCCAGCAGTTACCGCGCAAGATACTACGAGCAGTACTTC.

J is TRBJ2-7 and V is TRBV7-9; 10 bases are shared with TRBD1. After removal of 5 bases from V and 5 bases from J, the junction contained 9 bases not matched to a gene. Looked up from germline, CDR1 is SEHNR and CDR2 is FQNEAQ (reference sequence). This CDR3 has 15 residues. The CDR3 DNA reads as TGTGCCAGCAGCCCCCGGGGGACAGGGGTCCACGAGCAGTACTTC. Translated, it gives CASSPRGTGVHEQYF.

V and J are TRBV29-1 and TRBJ1-2; the D is unclear. Germline loops: CDR1 SQVTM, CDR2 ANQGSEA. This CDR3 is 12 amino acids long. Trimming left V 3 bases short and J 6 bases short, with 11 bases between. CDR3 in DNA: TGCAGCGTTGACGACGGGGATAATGGCTACACCTTC. It specifies CSVDDGDNGYTF.